What follows are 12 T cell receptor beta chains derived from one specimen sequenced in a study of T cells in Graves' hyperthyroidism and ophthalmopathy. Amplification yielded TCR beta CDR3 regions, with RNA transcripts as the source. A first-round RT-PCR of the TCR CDR3 used the HTBI primer set. TCRdb independently ran MiXCR on the multiplex PCR reads; one entry per CDR3 protein. The table includes over 300,000 distinct CDR3 sequences, approximately 15% detected once. The specimen sequenced was blood. The receptors shown here come from a woman aged 55-70 years with Graves' hyperthyroidism.

The V and J genes are TRBV30 and TRBJ1-5; D possibly corresponds to TRBD1 (5 bases). The V end was cut by 2 bases, the J end by 6 bases, with 11 bases between. This CDR3 region has 13 residues. Germline CDR1 is GTSNPN and CDR2 is SVGIG (reference sequence). In DNA form, the CDR3 reads TGTGCCTGGAGTTTTGGGGCGGGTCAGCCCCAGCATTTT. It translates to CAWSFGAGQPQHF.

The genes are TRBV5-1 and TRBJ1-1, with 9 bases that match TRBD1. Trimming removed 2 bases from V and 2 bases from J; junction bases left unmatched: 4. Germline-derived CDR1 and CDR2 are SGHRS and YFSETQ. This CDR3 spans 15 amino acids. In nucleotides, the CDR3 is TGCGCCAGCAGCTTACAGGGGGCCATAAACACTGAAGCTTTCTTT. This sequence encodes CASSLQGAINTEAFF.

This clonotype appeared many times. The genes are TRBV5-1 and TRBJ2-3; a weak D match, TRBD1 (6 bases). The V gene lost 0 bases and the J gene lost 1 base, with 15 bases spanning the gap. The CDR3 covers 17 residues. The germline V gene encodes CDR1 SGHRS and CDR2 YFSETQ. The CDR3 sequence: CASSLGLGGVGTDTQYF. CDR3 in DNA: TGCGCCAGCAGCTTGGGTTTAGGGGGTGTTGGCACAGATACGCAGTATTTT. Variable domain in full (rest from reference TRBV5-1 and TRBJ2-3): KAGVTQTPRYLIKTRGQQVTLSCSPISGHRSVSWYQQTPGQGLQFLFEYFSETQRNKGNFPGRFSGRQFSNSRSEMNVSTLELGDSALYLCASSLGLGGVGTDTQYFGPGTRLTVL.

The rearrangement joins TRBV5-1 to TRBJ2-5, with D unclear. CDR1 SGHRS and CDR2 YFSETQ come from the germline V gene. The CDR3 length is 15 residues. Trimming cost V 0 bases and J 4 bases, with 13 bases left between them. The CDR3 spells CASSLARGSPETQYF. CDR3 sequence (DNA): TGCGCCAGCAGCTTGGCTCGCGGCAGCCCAGAGACCCAGTACTTC. Variable domain in full (rest from reference TRBV5-1 and TRBJ2-5): KAGVTQTPRYLIKTRGQQVTLSCSPISGHRSVSWYQQTPGQGLQFLFEYFSETQRNKGNFPGRFSGRQFSNSRSEMNVSTLELGDSALYLCASSLARGSPETQYFGPGTRLLVL.

CDR3 loop: CASSRGRTGAAYGYTF. CDR3 DNA: TGTGCCAGTAGTCGGGGGCGGACAGGGGCGGCCTATGGCTACACCTTC. The V and J genes are TRBV19 and TRBJ1-2, with TRBD1 matching 9 bases. Germline V CDR1 and CDR2: LNHDA, SQIVND (reference sequence). The CDR3 has 16 residues. After removal of 5 bases from V and 4 bases from J, the junction contained 11 bases not matched to a gene.

The chain employs TRBV27 and TRBJ2-1; 11 positions agree with TRBD2. The CDR3 covers 15 residues. V gave up 8 bases and J gave up 4 bases; unmatched junction bases: 7. Germline-derived CDR1 and CDR2 are MNHEY and SMNVEV (reference sequence). The CDR3 DNA reads TGTGCCAGCTTTAGCGGGAGGGCGACTTACAATGAGCAGTTCTTC. Protein product: CASFSGRATYNEQFF.

The chain couples TRBV11-2 to TRBJ2-7; 10 nucleotides match TRBD2. The CDR3 runs to 17 residues. V shed 5 bases, J shed 3 bases, and the junction held 13 bases outside the gene matches. From germline, CDR1 is SGHAT and CDR2 FQNNGV. CDR3 nucleotides: TGTGCCAGCAGCCAAGGCGACACTAGCGGGATCGGCTACGAGCAGTACTTC. Protein product: CASSQGDTSGIGYEQYF.

In this sample, this clonotype turned up many times. J is TRBJ1-2 and V is TRBV11-2, with D hard to call. Deletions cut 4 bases from V and 4 bases from J, with 13 bases between. The CDR3 contains 14 residues. The germline CDR1 and CDR2 sequences are SGHAT and FQNNGV. The CDR3 is CASSSYRVSYGYTF. The CDR3 coding sequence is TGTGCCAGCAGCTCGTATAGGGTTAGCTATGGCTACACCTTC.

V usage is TRBV7-9 and J usage is TRBJ2-1; TRBD2 matches at 9 bases. Trimming took 2 bases from V and 5 from J; bases not matched to a gene: 25. The germline V gene has CDR1 SEHNR and CDR2 FQNEAQ (reference sequence). The CDR3 loop spans 22 amino acids. The CDR3 DNA is TGTGCCAGCAGCTTATTACTCCGGAGGGGATTAATAAGCGGGAGGAGGGACAATGAGCAGTTCTTC. Translated: CASSLLLRRGLISGRRDNEQFF. Filled out from reference TRBV7-9 and TRBJ2-1, the complete variable domain reads DTGVSQNPRHKITKRGQNVTFRCDPISEHNRLYWYRQTLGQGPEFLTYFQNEAQLEKSRLLSDRFSAERPKGSFSTLEIQRTEQGDSAMYLCASSLLLRRGLISGRRDNEQFFGPGTRLTVL.

This clonotype was counted at least ten times. The chain couples TRBV29-1 to TRBJ1-1; 8 nucleotides match TRBD1. V shed 7 bases and J 5 bases; nucleotides not matched to a gene: 6. This CDR3 spans 12 amino acids. Germline V CDR1 and CDR2: SQVTM, ANQGSEA. CDR3 sequence reads: CSATGEATEAFF. The CDR3, as DNA: TGCAGCGCGACAGGGGAGGCAACTGAAGCTTTCTTT.

This clonotype was seen at least ten times. The gene calls are TRBV12-3 or TRBV12-4 and TRBJ1-2, with D possibly TRBD1 on 5 matching bases. Between the trimmed V and J ends, which lost 1 base and 5 bases, there was a span of 17 bases. The CDR3 loop spans 16 amino acids. CDR3 sequence reads: CASSLGHRGPLYGYTF. The CDR3, as DNA: TGTGCCAGCAGTTTAGGTCATCGGGGCCCGCTATATGGCTACACCTTC.

This clonotype appeared many times. The V gene is TRBV15, the J gene TRBJ2-7; no definite D call. V gave up 0 bases and J gave up 2 bases, with 5 bases separating them. This CDR3 comprises 13 residues. The germline V gene encodes CDR1 LNHNV and CDR2 YYDKDF (reference sequence). The CDR3 protein is CATSREGPYEQYF. CDR3 coding DNA: TGTGCCACCAGCAGAGAGGGTCCCTACGAGCAGTACTTC.